This T cell receptor beta chain was obtained from a study of cytomegalovirus exposure and HLA in healthy donors. The PCR used 60 Vbeta and 13 Jbeta primers. Assay: immunoSEQ multiplex PCR; the TCRdb copy retains only in-frame clones and omits some. The sample includes 130,000 or so clones, 65% to 80% of them seen just once. Healthy bone marrow donors supplied every sample. What was sequenced was PBMCs. The sequence derives from a woman aged 18 to 35 in good health and CMV-seronegative.

The CDR3 bases are TGCGCCAGCAGCCTACGAGCGGGCCGCGATGAGCAGTTCTTC. It is translated as CASSLRAGRDEQFF. The chain has TRBV5-1 and TRBJ2-1; tentative D call: TRBD2 (6 bases). V was pared by 4 bases and J by 8 bases, with 16 bases between. This CDR3 region has 14 residues. CDR1 SGHRS and CDR2 YFSETQ come from the germline V gene.